The 27 T cell receptor beta chains in this list originate from one sample, sequenced in a study of T cells after yellow fever vaccination. From the 5' RACE reads, TCRdb called clonotypes with MiXCR, one entry per CDR3 protein. This table has some 340,000 distinct CDR3 sequences, approximately 11% appearing once. This specimen consisted of CD4+ T cells sorted from PBMCs, obtained 45 days after the yellow fever booster vaccination. The receptor set was obtained from a man aged 18 to 30 who received the YFV17D yellow fever vaccine.

The genes are TRBV6-1 and TRBJ1-2; possible D gene TRBD1, 5 bases. Germline CDR1 reads MNHNS; CDR2 reads SASEGT. The CDR3 covers 12 residues. V lost 4 bases and J 9 bases, leaving 12 bases between the germline ends. The chain's CDR3 is CASSVEGDSYTF. The CDR3 DNA sequence: TGTGCCAGCAGTGTAGAAGGGGATAGCTACACCTTC.

The chain links TRBV5-5 to TRBJ2-3; D remains ambiguous. Trimming removed 3 bases at V and 4 bases at J, with 12 bases between. Germline CDR1 is SGHKS and CDR2 is YYEKEE (reference sequence). CDR3 length: 14 amino acids. This CDR3 is CASSWQAAPDTQYF. The CDR3 DNA reads as TGTGCCAGCAGCTGGCAGGCGGCCCCAGATACGCAGTATTTT.

This chain connects TRBV7-2 to TRBJ2-5; 7 positions match TRBD2. The CDR3 spans 16 residues. CDR1 is SGHTA, CDR2 FQGNSA, per germline. With V trimmed by 0 bases and J by 4 bases, 8 bases remained unmatched. The CDR3 protein is CASSLAHPGGGETQYF. Written as DNA, the CDR3 is TGTGCCAGCAGCTTAGCCCATCCGGGGGGTGGAGAGACCCAGTACTTC.

The chain has TRBV27 and TRBJ2-7, with D maybe TRBD1 (7 bases). V lost 6 bases, J lost 6 bases, and 21 bases lay in between. The CDR3 has 15 residues. The V gene's germline CDR1 is MNHEY and CDR2 SMNVEV (reference sequence). CDR3 amino acids: CASRLSFGGTAEQYF. For the CDR3, the DNA is TGTGCCAGCAGGTTGTCGTTTGGCGGGACAGCCGAGCAGTACTTC.

This clonotype has just a few counts. The chain uses TRBV5-1 and TRBJ2-3; perhaps TRBD2 as D (7 bases). Trimming cost V 0 bases and J 6 bases, with 11 bases left between them. The CDR3 is 14 residues long. Germline CDR1 SGHRS, CDR2 YFSETQ. As DNA, the CDR3 is TGCGCCAGCAGCTTGGTGGGGGGGCGCGATACGCAGTATTTT. Protein: CASSLVGGRDTQYF.

The rearrangement uses TRBV5-1 and TRBJ2-2; 8 nucleotides line up with TRBD2. The CDR3 extends over 17 amino acids. The V gene's germline CDR1 is SGHRS and CDR2 YFSETQ. Unmatched junction bases numbered 8, after V lost 4 bases and J lost 0 bases. The CDR3 DNA is TGCGCCAGCAGCGTGCGCGGGGGGACCGCGAACACCGGGGAGCTGTTTTTT. Encoded protein: CASSVRGGTANTGELFF.

This sequence joins TRBV6-2 or TRBV6-3 and TRBJ2-7; 11 bases fit TRBD2. The junction had 11 bases not matched to a gene; V was cut back by 2 bases and J by 2 bases. Per germline, CDR1 MNHEY and CDR2 SVGEGT. CDR3 size: 18 residues. CDR3 in amino acids: CASSYGTSGAPPTYEQYF. In nucleotides, the CDR3 is TGTGCCAGCAGTTACGGGACTAGCGGTGCTCCGCCTACCTACGAGCAGTACTTC.

The chain is built from TRBV15 and TRBJ1-3; no clear D gene. The CDR3 spans 13 residues. Germline V gene data show CDR1 as LNHNV and CDR2 as YYDKDF (reference sequence). Trimming removed 0 bases at V and 2 bases at J, with 2 bases between. This CDR3 is CATSRDPGNTIYF. In nucleotides, the CDR3 is TGTGCCACCAGCAGAGATCCTGGAAACACCATATATTTT.

This clonotype was seen a few times. V and J are TRBV6-6 and TRBJ2-2; D call uncertain. The CDR3 totals 15 residues. Germline V gene lookup returns CDR1 MNHNY and CDR2 SVGAGI (reference sequence). Trimming removed 6 bases from V and 1 base from J, with 12 bases in between. The CDR3 nucleotides are TGTGCCAGCAGCCCAGGACGGAAGAACACCGGGGAGCTGTTTTTT. The encoded protein is CASSPGRKNTGELFF.

The rearrangement joins TRBV7-2 to TRBJ2-7; TRBD1 might be the D (5 bases). This CDR3 region has 15 residues. CDR1 is SGHTA, CDR2 FQGNSA, per germline. V was cut by 7 bases and J by 6 bases, with 22 bases left in between. CDR3 sequence reads: CASTPPGRVEREQYF. DNA of the CDR3: TGTGCCAGCACCCCCCCGGGCAGGGTAGAACGCGAGCAGTACTTC.

This clonotype was detected only a few times. The rearrangement uses TRBV29-1 and TRBJ2-7; 11 bases agree with TRBD1. The germline V gene encodes CDR1 SQVTM and CDR2 ANQGSEA. V lost 7 bases to trimming and J lost 6 bases; unmatched junction nucleotides: 8. The CDR3 runs to 13 residues. As DNA, the CDR3 is TGCAGCGCCATCGGACAGGGGGCAGGCGAGCAGTACGTC. This gives the protein CSAIGQGAGEQYV.

This clonotype appeared a few times. V gene TRBV4-1 combines with J gene TRBJ2-3, with 10 bases that match TRBD2. The CDR3 covers 20 residues. Germline CDR1 and CDR2: MGHRA and YSYEKL. The V and J ends lost 4 bases and 3 bases, in that order; junction bases with no gene match: 19. DNA of the CDR3: TGCGCCAGCAGCCCCCGTTTGAGTACGGGGACTAGCGTCGGGACAGATACGCAGTATTTT. Translating gives CASSPRLSTGTSVGTDTQYF.

The rearrangement joins TRBV5-1 to TRBJ2-7; D gene unclear. Germline V gene sequence: CDR1 SGHRS, CDR2 YFSETQ. The CDR3 has 14 amino acids. Trimming took off 3 bases at V and 3 bases at J, with 13 bases between the two ends. This chain's CDR3 is CASSSGDGLYEQYF. In DNA form, the CDR3 reads TGCGCCAGCAGCTCCGGCGACGGTCTCTACGAGCAGTACTTC.

This clonotype was recorded a few times. The V gene is TRBV19, the J gene TRBJ2-2, with TRBD1 matching over 7 bases. The trim removed 4 bases at V and 6 bases at J, leaving 2 bases unmatched. Per germline, CDR1 LNHDA and CDR2 SQIVND (reference sequence). The CDR3 runs to 13 residues. This CDR3 reads CASSKTGPGELFF. CDR3 sequence (DNA): TGTGCCAGTAGTAAGACAGGGCCCGGGGAGCTGTTTTTT.

The chain recombines TRBV6-1 with TRBJ2-3, with 8 bases identical to TRBD2. CDR1 is MNHNS and CDR2 is SASEGT in the germline V gene. This CDR3 contains 14 residues. Germline trimming cut 3 bases from V and 6 bases from J; bases unmatched to any gene: 5. The CDR3 DNA reads as TGTGCCAGCAGTGATAGCGGGGCGGCGGATACGCAGTATTTT. Amino acid sequence: CASSDSGAADTQYF.

This chain uses TRBV7-2 with TRBJ1-1, with TRBD1 matching 9 bases. CDR3 length equals 13 residues. Per the germline V gene, CDR1 is SGHTA and CDR2 is FQGNSA. V shed 4 bases and J 7 bases; nucleotides not matched to a gene: 4. CDR3 protein: CASSWTGDGEAFF. CDR3 in DNA: TGTGCCAGCAGCTGGACAGGGGACGGTGAAGCTTTCTTT. The full variable domain, its missing parts supplied by reference TRBV7-2 and TRBJ1-1, is GAGVSQSPSNKVTEKGKDVELRCDPISGHTALYWYRQSLGQGLEFLIYFQGNSAPDKSGLPSDRFSAERTGGSVSTLTIQRTQQEDSAVYLCASSWTGDGEAFFGQGTRLTVV.

This clonotype came up many times. The chain employs TRBV6-5 and TRBJ1-2, with a weak D call TRBD1 (5 bases). CDR1 is MNHEY and CDR2 is SVGAGI in the germline V gene. The germline V and J ends were trimmed by 4 bases and 4 bases, with 10 bases remaining between them. The CDR3 loop spans 13 amino acids. CDR3 coding DNA: TGTGCCAGCAGTTTGCCGGGGGGCTATGGCTACACCTTC. Amino acids: CASSLPGGYGYTF.

This clonotype was found a few times. The chain employs TRBV9 and TRBJ1-2, with D perhaps TRBD1 (5 bases). The CDR3 consists of 13 residues. V lost 0 bases to trimming and J lost 6 bases, with 9 bases between them. CDR1 is SGDLS, CDR2 YYNGEE, per germline. The CDR3, as DNA: TGTGCCAGCAGCGTAGATGGACACAATGGCTACACCTTC. This encodes CASSVDGHNGYTF. The complete variable domain, with remaining parts taken from reference TRBV9 and TRBJ1-2, reads DSGVTQTPKHLITATGQRVTLRCSPRSGDLSVYWYQQSLDQGLQFLIQYYNGEERAKGNILERFSAQQFPDLHSELNLSSLELGDSALYFCASSVDGHNGYTFGSGTRLTVV.

This chain uses TRBV11-3 with TRBJ2-5; D gene uncertain. The CDR3 extends over 15 amino acids. The germline V gene has CDR1 SGHNT and CDR2 YENEEA. V was cut by 1 base and J by 2 bases, with 11 bases left in between. Here the CDR3 DNA reads TGTGCCAGCAGCTTAGGGGGAATCCGACAAGAGACCCAGTACTTC. It is translated as CASSLGGIRQETQYF.

The table lists this clonotype with a few counts. DNA of the CDR3: TGTGCCAGCAGCTTGGATCCCGGGGGCGCCTATGGCTACACCTTC. This codes for CASSLDPGGAYGYTF. The chain joins TRBV5-6 to TRBJ1-2; perhaps TRBD1 as D (6 bases). CDR1 is SGHDT, CDR2 YYEEEE, per germline. The length of the CDR3 is 15 residues. With 0 bases removed from V and 4 bases from J, the gap between germline ends came to 13 bases.

This sequence joins TRBV3-1 and TRBJ1-1; 7 bases are a match to TRBD1. Germline CDR1 is LGHDT and CDR2 is YNNKEL (reference sequence). The CDR3 is made up of 15 amino acids. Unmatched junction bases numbered 8, after V lost 4 bases and J lost 3 bases. The CDR3 protein is CASSLGQGEDTEAFF. DNA for the CDR3: TGTGCCAGCAGCCTGGGCCAGGGGGAGGACACTGAAGCTTTCTTT.

This clonotype was counted only a few times. V usage is TRBV11-2 and J usage is TRBJ2-2; the D is unclear. The length of the CDR3 is 18 residues. V lost 5 bases, J lost 0 bases, and 19 bases lay in between. Germline V gives CDR1 SGHAT, CDR2 FQNNGV. CDR3 bases: TGTGCCAGCAGCCCCCCCGGCCGACGGATTACGAACACCGGGGAGCTGTTTTTT. Protein sequence: CASSPPGRRITNTGELFF.

This clonotype was seen a few times. The CDR3 protein is CSVEGTGGDTQYF. The CDR3 region has the DNA TGCAGCGTTGAAGGGACAGGGGGGGATACGCAGTATTTT. This chain connects TRBV29-1 to TRBJ2-3, with TRBD1 matching over 10 bases. The CDR3 sequence is 13 residues long. The germline V gene has CDR1 SQVTM and CDR2 ANQGSEA. The trim removed 1 base at V and 6 bases at J, leaving 1 base unmatched.

This clonotype was seen a few times. V and J are TRBV5-1 and TRBJ2-2, with 7 bases aligning to TRBD2. The CDR3 is 15 residues long. V gave up 0 bases and J gave up 4 bases; unmatched junction bases: 3. Germline assignment: CDR1 SGHRS and CDR2 YFSETQ. The CDR3 sequence is CASSLGDYSTGELFF. The CDR3 coding sequence is TGCGCCAGCAGCTTGGGGGACTACTCCACCGGGGAGCTGTTTTTT.

This chain uses TRBV6-5 with TRBJ2-3; 8 positions agree with TRBD2. The J segment lost 5 bases and the V segment lost 5 bases, leaving 9 bases of the junction unmatched. The germline V gene has CDR1 MNHEY and CDR2 SVGAGI. The CDR3 length is 15 residues. CDR3 in DNA: TGTGCCAGCAGTCGGTTGGCGGGGGGAGGAGATACGCAGTATTTT. Protein: CASSRLAGGGDTQYF.

The chain carries TRBV27 and TRBJ2-3; no definite D call. Trimming pared 2 bases from V and 1 base from J, leaving 13 bases between. Looked up from germline, CDR1 is MNHEY and CDR2 is SMNVEV (reference sequence). The CDR3 totals 16 residues. This CDR3 is CASSLKTPRGTDTQYF. The CDR3 DNA follows: TGTGCCAGCAGTTTAAAGACTCCCCGGGGCACAGATACGCAGTATTTT.

V is TRBV4-3 and J is TRBJ2-3, with a tentative D call TRBD2 (5 bases). Germline loops: CDR1 LGHNA, CDR2 YSLEER. V was trimmed by 0 bases and J by 0 bases, leaving 13 bases between them. The CDR3 is 17 residues long. In DNA, the CDR3 is TGCGCCAGCAGCCAAGATAGTGGTCGGGGTAGCACAGATACGCAGTATTTT. Translation: CASSQDSGRGSTDTQYF.